These 24 T cell receptor beta chains were all obtained from the same sample, sequenced in a study of cytomegalovirus exposure and HLA in healthy donors. With 60 Vbeta and 13 Jbeta primers, the PCR was carried out. Profiling relied on immunoSEQ multiplex PCR, and the TCRdb table lists in-frame clones only, not all of them. The sample carries some 120,000 clones, around 70% recorded once. Sequenced material: PBMCs. The receptors shown here come from a man aged 25-45 years in good health and CMV-seropositive.

J is TRBJ2-2 and V is TRBV7-3, with 9 bases fitting TRBD2. Trimming cost V 4 bases and J 6 bases; bases outside gene matches: 6. The CDR3 covers 15 residues. Germline V gene sequence: CDR1 SGHTA, CDR2 FQGTGA. CDR3 amino acids: CASSWGLAGSGELFF. The DNA for the CDR3 is TGTGCCAGCAGCTGGGGACTAGCAGGGTCCGGGGAGCTGTTTTTT.

V usage is TRBV4-1 and J usage is TRBJ1-5; 8 nucleotides line up with TRBD1. Per the germline V gene, CDR1 is MGHRA and CDR2 is YSYEKL. V lost 6 bases, J lost 6 bases, and 7 bases stayed unmatched. The CDR3 covers 14 residues. CDR3 loop: CASRRTGFSQPQHF. The CDR3 DNA is TGCGCCAGCAGACGGACAGGGTTTAGTCAGCCCCAGCATTTT.

This chain uses TRBV5-1 with TRBJ2-7; D may be TRBD2 (5 bases). CDR3 length: 15 amino acids. The V gene lost 2 bases and the J gene lost 1 base, with 13 bases spanning the gap. Germline values: CDR1 SGHRS, CDR2 YFSETQ. The CDR3 sequence: CASSLEGRSSYEQYF. Written as DNA, the CDR3 is TGCGCCAGCAGCTTAGAGGGAAGGAGTTCCTACGAGCAGTACTTC.

The chain combines TRBV6-5 with TRBJ2-1; tentative D call: TRBD1 (6 bases). The CDR3 is 15 residues long. Germline-derived CDR1 and CDR2 are MNHEY and SVGAGI. Trimming cost V 6 bases and J 6 bases, with 18 bases left between them. The CDR3 DNA reads TGTGCCAGCAGCACCGCCACAGGGTCGGGCAATGAGCAGTTCTTC. This translates into CASSTATGSGNEQFF.

The V and J genes are TRBV30 and TRBJ2-3; the D gene is possibly TRBD2 (6 bases). V dropped 3 bases and J dropped 1 base, with 8 bases sitting between them. This CDR3 comprises 13 residues. CDR1 and CDR2 from the germline V gene are GTSNPN and SVGIG (reference sequence). CDR3 sequence: CAWRGTGTDTQYF. CDR3 coding DNA: TGTGCCTGGAGGGGGACTGGCACAGATACGCAGTATTTT.

This clone was detected a few times. The chain combines TRBV5-1 with TRBJ1-2; 9 nucleotides agree with TRBD1. The CDR3 totals 14 residues. V shed 0 bases and J 8 bases; nucleotides not matched to a gene: 5. Germline loops: CDR1 SGHRS, CDR2 YFSETQ. The CDR3 is CASSLGGQGGGYTF. The CDR3 nucleotides are TGCGCCAGCAGCTTGGGGGGACAGGGTGGAGGCTACACCTTC.

This clone turned up a few times. The chain is built from TRBV5-1 and TRBJ1-2; no reliable D call. The germline CDR1 and CDR2 sequences are SGHRS and YFSETQ. Trimming removed 2 bases from V and 2 bases from J, with 13 bases in between. The CDR3 covers 15 residues. The CDR3 sequence is CASSFGPQQNYGYTF. The DNA of the CDR3 is TGCGCCAGCAGCTTCGGTCCCCAACAGAACTATGGCTACACCTTC.

This chain uses TRBV9 with TRBJ1-2; 10 positions agree with TRBD1. This CDR3 contains 15 residues. Trimming at V came to 1 base and at J to 7 bases, leaving 7 bases not matched to a gene. Germline CDR1 SGDLS, CDR2 YYNGEE. This CDR3 is CASSVSGQGDSGYTF. The CDR3 nucleotides read TGTGCCAGCAGCGTATCTGGACAGGGGGATAGTGGCTACACCTTC.

This clone is a singleton in its sample. V and J are TRBV9 and TRBJ2-6, with D perhaps TRBD1 (5 bases). Trimming cost V 3 bases and J 12 bases, with 13 bases left between them. The V gene's germline CDR1 is SGDLS and CDR2 YYNGEE. The CDR3 runs to 13 residues. CDR3 DNA: TGTGCCAGCAGCGGGGGTTTCACAGGCGTCCTGACTTTC. It is translated as CASSGGFTGVLTF.

This clone was found a few times. The J gene is TRBJ1-6, the V gene TRBV30; D uncertain. Trimming shortened V by 3 bases and J by 5 bases, and 8 bases separated the two germline ends. Germline V CDR1 and CDR2: GTSNPN, SVGIG (reference sequence). This CDR3 has 13 residues. The DNA of the CDR3 is TGTGCCTGGAGATTTACTGATAATTCACCCCTCCACTTT. It translates to CAWRFTDNSPLHF.

With regard to this clone: The junction does not match germline at one end; this may be a read error. The CDR3 loop is CASRQEYGNYGYTF. CDR3 nucleotides: TGCGCCAGCAGACAAGAGTACGGTAACTATGGCTACACCTTC. V and J are TRBV4-1 and TRBJ1-2; unclear D gene. CDR3 length: 14 amino acids. Germline V CDR1 and CDR2: MGHRA, YSYEKL.

The chain employs TRBV9 and TRBJ2-2; tentative D call: TRBD1 (5 bases). Germline CDR1 reads SGDLS; CDR2 reads YYNGEE. V was shortened by 1 base and J by 2 bases, with 9 bases between the two germline ends. CDR3 length: 15 residues. As DNA, the CDR3 is TGTGCCAGCAGCGTACAGGGTCGTAACACCGGGGAGCTGTTTTTT. Protein sequence: CASSVQGRNTGELFF.

This clone has a single count. This chain links TRBV30 with TRBJ1-5; 7 nucleotides match TRBD1. Germline CDR1 and CDR2: GTSNPN and SVGIG (reference sequence). CDR3 length: 12 residues. The CDR3 spells CACQGEHQPQHF. The CDR3 DNA reads as TGTGCTTGCCAGGGGGAGCATCAGCCCCAGCATTTT.

This sequence joins TRBV7-9 and TRBJ2-3; D is perhaps TRBD2 (5 bases). CDR3 length: 14 residues. In germline, CDR1 is SEHNR, CDR2 FQNEAQ (reference sequence). The V end lost 1 base, the J end lost 0 bases, and 5 bases lay between the germline ends. The CDR3 region is CASSLGTSTDTQYF. As DNA, the CDR3 is TGTGCCAGCAGCTTAGGGACTAGCACAGATACGCAGTATTTT.

This clone appeared a few times. The CDR3 sequence is CASTLWDTEYEQYF. Here the CDR3 DNA reads TGTGCCAGCACCCTATGGGACACGGAGTACGAGCAGTACTTC. This chain links TRBV2 with TRBJ2-7, with D tentatively TRBD1 (6 bases). Trimming took off 7 bases at V and 4 bases at J, with 17 bases between the two ends. The CDR3 sequence is 14 residues long. In germline, CDR1 is SNHLY, CDR2 FYNNEI.

The rearrangement joins TRBV5-1 to TRBJ2-3; TRBD2 matches at 11 bases. Germline V CDR1 and CDR2: SGHRS, YFSETQ. There are 16 residues in the CDR3. After removal of 4 bases from V and 0 bases from J, the junction contained 4 bases not matched to a gene. The CDR3 protein is CASSPRLAGSTDTQYF. In nucleotides, the CDR3 is TGCGCCAGCAGCCCGAGACTAGCGGGGAGCACAGATACGCAGTATTTT.

The rearrangement links TRBV11-3 to TRBJ2-1, with 7 bases aligning to TRBD1. This CDR3 region has 15 residues. Germline V lookup: CDR1 SGHNT, CDR2 YENEEA. The ends lost 3 bases at V and 2 bases at J; junction bases unmatched: 4. CDR3 sequence reads: CASSLQGETYNEQFF. Here the CDR3 DNA reads TGTGCCAGCAGCTTGCAGGGGGAAACCTACAATGAGCAGTTCTTC.

This chain uses TRBV19 with TRBJ2-2, with D perhaps matching TRBD1 (6 bases). CDR3 length: 14 residues. Germline V CDR1 and CDR2: LNHDA, SQIVND (reference sequence). Trimming left V 4 bases short and J 7 bases short, with 13 bases between. The DNA of the CDR3 is TGTGCCAGTAGTACTCAACAGGGAATCGGGGAGCTGTTTTTT. It encodes CASSTQQGIGELFF.

The gene calls are TRBV21-1 and TRBJ2-7; TRBD1 is taken as the D call from the table, unchecked against the DNA. TRBV21-1 is given as a pseudogene. This CDR3 region has 18 residues. The CDR3 DNA is TGTGCCAGCAGCAAACAGGGGGCCAACAAGGACTACTCCTACGAGCAGTACGTC. Its protein is CASSKQGANKDYSYEQYV.

Comments on this clone: At one boundary the junction diverges from the germline segment, which might be a read error. The rearrangement uses TRBV7-9 and TRBJ1-2; a weak D match, TRBD1 (5 bases). The CDR3 runs to 17 residues. Germline V gene sequence: CDR1 SEHNR, CDR2 FQNEAQ (reference sequence). As DNA, the CDR3 is TGTGCCAGCAGCGGATACTCCCAGGGAACTGCTCTGGATGGCTGCACCTTC. It specifies CASSGYSQGTALDGCTF.

A note on this clone: The same CDR3 also results from other DNA sequences found in this sample. This chain links TRBV2 with TRBJ1-4; perhaps TRBD1 as D (5 bases). Germline CDR1 reads SNHLY; CDR2 reads FYNNEI. The CDR3 loop spans 14 amino acids. Trimming pared 4 bases from V and 3 bases from J, leaving 9 bases between. The CDR3 protein is CASSVGGANEKLFF. CDR3 coding DNA: TGTGCCAGCAGTGTGGGAGGGGCTAATGAAAAACTGTTTTTT.

This sequence joins TRBV30 and TRBJ1-5; 9 nucleotides align to TRBD1. Trimming removed 1 base from V and 3 bases from J; junction bases left unmatched: 19. CDR1 is GTSNPN and CDR2 is SVGIG in the germline V gene (reference sequence). The CDR3 runs 20 residues. The CDR3 spells CAWSDFVGFSTGGINQPQHF. The CDR3 coding sequence is TGTGCCTGGAGTGATTTTGTAGGGTTCTCGACAGGGGGGATCAATCAGCCCCAGCATTTT.

The chain is built from TRBV4-3 and TRBJ2-5, with no clear D. Germline V gene lookup returns CDR1 LGHNA and CDR2 YSLEER. V lost 0 bases and J 4 bases, leaving 3 bases between the germline ends. The CDR3 sequence is 12 residues long. CDR3 nucleotide sequence: TGCGCCAGCAGCCAAGATCGAGAGACCCAGTACTTC. Encoded protein: CASSQDRETQYF.

V and J are TRBV11-3 and TRBJ2-2, with D perhaps TRBD1 (6 bases). Germline V gene sequence: CDR1 SGHNT, CDR2 YENEEA. This CDR3 is 15 amino acids long. Trimming pared 1 base from V and 7 bases from J, leaving 13 bases between. CDR3 in DNA: TGTGCCAGCAGCTTAGGAGCAGGGGTATACGGGGAGCTGTTTTTT. This gives the protein CASSLGAGVYGELFF.